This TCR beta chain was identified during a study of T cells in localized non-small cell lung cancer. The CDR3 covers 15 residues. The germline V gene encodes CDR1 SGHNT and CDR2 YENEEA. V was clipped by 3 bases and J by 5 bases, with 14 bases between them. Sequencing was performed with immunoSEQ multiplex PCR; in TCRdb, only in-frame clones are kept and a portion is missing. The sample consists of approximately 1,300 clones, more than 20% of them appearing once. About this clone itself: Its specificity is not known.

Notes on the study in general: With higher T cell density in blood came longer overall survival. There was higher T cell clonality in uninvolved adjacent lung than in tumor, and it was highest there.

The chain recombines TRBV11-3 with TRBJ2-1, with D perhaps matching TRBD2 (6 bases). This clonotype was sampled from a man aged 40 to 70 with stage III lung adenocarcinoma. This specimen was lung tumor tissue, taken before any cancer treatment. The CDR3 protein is CASSFGTGGNNEQFF. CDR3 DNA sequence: TGTGCCAGCAGCTTTGGGACCGGAGGGAACAATGAGCAGTTCTTC.